Presented here are 24 T cell receptor beta chains from one specimen sequenced in a study of lymphopenia after photon versus proton radiotherapy. Assay: immunoSEQ multiplex PCR; the TCRdb copy retains only in-frame clones and omits some. The data hold about 26,000 clones, with more than 80% observed a single time. The source material was peripheral blood, sampled from a patient treated with photon-based radiotherapy. The receptors derive from a man aged 25 to 40 with gastric cancer.

V gene TRBV12-5 combines with J gene TRBJ2-1, with D possibly TRBD1 on 5 matching bases. CDR1 and CDR2 (germline): LGHNT, FRNRAP. Trimming cost V 1 base and J 6 bases, with 13 bases left between them. The length of the CDR3 is 15 residues. The CDR3: CASGLGQGESNEQFF. As DNA, the CDR3 is TGTGCTAGTGGTTTGGGGCAGGGTGAATCCAATGAGCAGTTCTTC.

This clone was observed a few times. This chain links TRBV28 with TRBJ1-5; the match to TRBD1 covers 9 bases. The CDR3 is made up of 14 amino acids. Germline V gene lookup returns CDR1 MDHEN and CDR2 SYDVKM. The ends lost 3 bases at V and 5 bases at J; junction bases unmatched: 2. The CDR3 sequence is CASSLGTGYQPQHF. For the CDR3, the DNA is TGTGCCAGCAGTTTGGGGACAGGGTATCAGCCCCAGCATTTT.

The CDR3 DNA sequence: TGTGCCAGCAGCCTCCCGGGACTAGCGCCCTACGAGCAGTACTTC. It is translated as CASSLPGLAPYEQYF. V usage is TRBV5-6 and J usage is TRBJ2-7; 10 positions agree with TRBD2. The CDR3 extends over 15 amino acids. Trimming cost V 4 bases and J 2 bases; bases outside gene matches: 6. The V gene's germline CDR1 is SGHDT and CDR2 YYEEEE. Full variable domain (missing parts from reference TRBV5-6 and TRBJ2-7): DAGVTQSPTHLIKTRGQQVTLRCSPKSGHDTVSWYQQALGQGPQFIFQYYEEEERQRGNFPDRFSGHQFPNYSSELNVNALLLGDSALYLCASSLPGLAPYEQYFGPGTRLTVT.

The genes are TRBV28 and TRBJ2-5; 15 bases line up with TRBD2. This CDR3 region has 16 residues. V was pared by 5 bases and J by 4 bases, with 5 bases of the junction left unmatched. CDR1 and CDR2 from the germline V gene are MDHEN and SYDVKM. The CDR3 protein is CASSLSGLAGGETQYF. The CDR3 region has the DNA TGTGCCAGCAGTCTCTCGGGACTAGCGGGAGGAGAGACCCAGTACTTC.

V is TRBV27 and J is TRBJ1-1, with 7 bases identical to TRBD1. In germline, CDR1 is MNHEY, CDR2 SMNVEV (reference sequence). The CDR3 consists of 16 residues. V shed 7 bases, J shed 1 base, and the junction held 12 bases outside the gene matches. The DNA for the CDR3 is TGTGCCAGCAACCCTTTGGCAGGGGGTAGGAACACTGAAGCTTTCTTT. As protein: CASNPLAGGRNTEAFF.

This chain connects TRBV7-2 to TRBJ2-4; D unclear. Germline CDR1 SGHTA, CDR2 FQGNSA. CDR3 length equals 16 residues. V was trimmed by 1 base and J by 1 base, leaving 11 bases between them. The CDR3 loop is CASSLDPPPAKNIQYF. The CDR3 DNA is TGTGCCAGCAGCTTAGATCCTCCCCCGGCCAAAAACATTCAGTACTTC.

This chain joins TRBV25-1 and TRBJ2-3; D might be TRBD1 (5 bases). From germline, CDR1 is MGHDK and CDR2 SYGVNS. Trimming took 7 bases from V and 4 from J, leaving 12 bases between them. This CDR3 contains 13 residues. The CDR3 is CASTTVGADTQYF. The CDR3 bases are TGTGCCAGCACGACAGTTGGGGCAGATACGCAGTATTTT.

The rearrangement uses TRBV5-1 and TRBJ2-1; 8 nucleotides match TRBD1. Trimming at V came to 3 bases and at J to 6 bases, leaving 11 bases not matched to a gene. CDR1 and CDR2 (germline): SGHRS, YFSETQ. This CDR3 has 16 residues. CDR3 DNA: TGCGCCAGCAGCTCTAGACAGGGGCTCCGTCCCAATGAGCAGTTCTTC. It translates to CASSSRQGLRPNEQFF.

The chain combines TRBV11-2 with TRBJ1-5; D unresolved. The germline gives CDR1 SGHAT, CDR2 FQNNGV. The CDR3 spans 13 residues. V shed 1 base and J shed 3 bases, with 4 bases lying between them. The CDR3 nucleotides read TGTGCCAGCAGCTTAGCCCTCAATCAGCCCCAGCATTTT. The encoded protein is CASSLALNQPQHF.

The V gene is TRBV27, the J gene TRBJ2-3; 8 nucleotides agree with TRBD1. The CDR3 length is 13 residues. Unmatched junction bases numbered 11, after V lost 10 bases and J lost 8 bases. Germline V gene lookup returns CDR1 MNHEY and CDR2 SMNVEV (reference sequence). Here the CDR3 reads CATRGQGESTQYF. The CDR3, as DNA: TGTGCCACCAGGGGGCAGGGAGAGAGTACGCAGTATTTT.

The chain joins TRBV5-1 to TRBJ2-3; D is unclear. Trimming left V 0 bases short and J 4 bases short, with 6 bases between. This CDR3 is 13 amino acids long. Per germline, CDR1 SGHRS and CDR2 YFSETQ. CDR3 residues: CASSLGKADTQYF. The CDR3 DNA reads as TGCGCCAGCAGCTTGGGGAAGGCAGATACGCAGTATTTT.

This clone turned up a few times. The V and J genes are TRBV18 and TRBJ1-2; D is ambiguous. Germline CDR1 KGHSH, CDR2 LQKENI. V gave up 2 bases and J gave up 4 bases, with 11 bases separating them. This CDR3 region has 14 residues. The DNA for the CDR3 is TGTGCCAGCTCACCAGTAAGCAATGCCTATGGCTACACCTTC. Protein sequence: CASSPVSNAYGYTF.

The rearrangement links TRBV7-3 to TRBJ2-4; 10 nucleotides agree with TRBD1. Germline CDR1 reads SGHTA; CDR2 reads FQGTGA. CDR3 length: 16 residues. The V segment lost 4 bases and the J segment 3 bases; nucleotides outside the gene matches: 6. The CDR3 sequence is CASSSGQGEDKNIQYF. In DNA form, the CDR3 reads TGTGCCAGCAGCTCAGGACAGGGGGAGGACAAAAACATTCAGTACTTC.

This chain uses TRBV19 with TRBJ2-3; 7 bases agree with TRBD1. The CDR3 runs to 14 residues. Germline V CDR1 and CDR2: LNHDA, SQIVND (reference sequence). Unmatched junction bases numbered 4, after V lost 1 base and J lost 6 bases. The CDR3 loop reads CASSIGQGTDTQYF. CDR3 sequence (DNA): TGTGCCAGTAGTATAGGACAGGGTACGGATACGCAGTATTTT.

The chain joins TRBV13 to TRBJ2-7, with TRBD2 matching 12 bases. Unmatched junction bases numbered 7, after V lost 5 bases and J lost 2 bases. The germline CDR1 and CDR2 sequences are PRHDT and FYEKMQ (reference sequence). The CDR3 covers 16 residues. Here the CDR3 reads CASSQRTSGTPYEQYF. The CDR3 DNA reads TGTGCCAGCAGCCAGAGGACTAGCGGGACCCCCTACGAGCAGTACTTC.

This chain uses TRBV19 with TRBJ2-7, with 8 bases that match TRBD1. J lost 7 bases, V lost 5 bases, and 7 bases had no gene match. Germline assignment: CDR1 LNHDA and CDR2 SQIVND (reference sequence). There are 13 residues in the CDR3. This CDR3 reads CASSSDRGEEQYF. The CDR3, as DNA: TGTGCCAGTAGTTCAGACAGGGGTGAAGAGCAGTACTTC. The variable domain in full, completed from reference TRBV19 and TRBJ2-7, reads DGGITQSPKYLFRKEGQNVTLSCEQNLNHDAMYWYRQDPGQGLRLIYYSQIVNDFQKGDIAEGYSVSREKKESFPLTVTSAQKNPTAFYLCASSSDRGEEQYFGPGTRLTVT.

The CDR3 region has the DNA TGTGCCAGCAGCTCCGCGGGGGGGGGCCCCTCCTACGAGCAGTACTTC. Its protein product is CASSSAGGGPSYEQYF. The chain is built from TRBV11-2 and TRBJ2-7, with 9 bases fitting TRBD2. This CDR3 has 16 residues. J lost 0 bases, V lost 4 bases, and 7 bases had no gene match. Germline CDR1 is SGHAT and CDR2 is FQNNGV.

The chain combines TRBV6-1 with TRBJ2-7; possible D gene TRBD1, 6 bases. The CDR3 has 13 residues. Germline V gives CDR1 MNHNS, CDR2 SASEGT. Trimming took 9 bases from V and 4 from J, leaving 16 bases between them. CDR3 protein: CASKEGGWYEQYF. CDR3 DNA sequence: TGTGCCAGTAAAGAAGGGGGTTGGTACGAGCAGTACTTC.

The V call is TRBV11-2, the J call TRBJ2-1; TRBD1 might be the D (7 bases). Trimming removed 0 bases at V and 10 bases at J, with 19 bases between. Germline V lookup: CDR1 SGHAT, CDR2 FQNNGV. The CDR3 runs 16 residues. CDR3 residues: CASSLDLNQAGGEQFF. CDR3 nucleotide sequence: TGTGCCAGCAGCTTAGATCTCAACCAGGCAGGGGGGGAGCAGTTCTTC.

The chain uses TRBV11-3 and TRBJ2-7; 10 bases align to TRBD2. The CDR3 length is 18 residues. Germline CDR1 is SGHNT and CDR2 is YENEEA. Trimming removed 0 bases from V and 2 bases from J; junction bases left unmatched: 10. CDR3 DNA sequence: TGTGCCAGCAGCTTAGATCAGGGTGGGACTAGCGCTGCCTACGAGCAGTACTTC. Translated: CASSLDQGGTSAAYEQYF.

This chain connects TRBV29-1 to TRBJ2-7; tentative D call: TRBD2 (6 bases). Germline CDR1 SQVTM, CDR2 ANQGSEA. The CDR3 has 12 amino acids. Trimming stripped 7 bases from V and 5 bases from J, with 15 bases between. DNA of the CDR3: TGCAGCGCGGGGGAGACAGACGACGAGCAGTACTTC. This translates into CSAGETDDEQYF.

This chain links TRBV7-3 with TRBJ2-3, with 7 positions matching TRBD2. V shed 5 bases, J shed 0 bases, and the junction held 14 bases outside the gene matches. Germline loops: CDR1 SGHTA, CDR2 FQGTGA. The CDR3 extends over 18 amino acids. The DNA of the CDR3 is TGTGCCAGCAGCCCCGACGGACTAGGGCGGGCTAGCACAGATACGCAGTATTTT. It translates to CASSPDGLGRASTDTQYF.

This clone has only a few counts. The chain has TRBV7-3 and TRBJ2-6; D might be TRBD2 (5 bases). Germline CDR1 SGHTA, CDR2 FQGTGA. The CDR3 loop spans 16 amino acids. V dropped 4 bases and J dropped 2 bases, with 12 bases sitting between them. CDR3 in amino acids: CASSSTRDAGANVLTF. The DNA for the CDR3 is TGTGCCAGCAGCTCAACCCGGGATGCTGGGGCCAACGTCCTGACTTTC.

The chain joins TRBV6-1 to TRBJ1-1; D remains unclear. With 5 bases removed from V and 0 bases from J, the gap between germline ends came to 7 bases. The germline gives CDR1 MNHNS, CDR2 SASEGT. The CDR3 totals 13 residues. The DNA for the CDR3 is TGTGCCAGCAGTATTGGGGTGAACACTGAAGCTTTCTTT. Protein: CASSIGVNTEAFF.